Listed below are T cell receptor beta chains from one sample, sequenced in a study of OX40 agonist ivuxolimab in advanced cancers. The protocol was immunoSEQ multiplex PCR, while the TCRdb copy is restricted to in-frame clones and leaves out a portion. In the table there are 90,000 to 150,000 clones, more than 80% of which are singletons. This specimen consisted of CD4+ or CD8+ T cells sorted from blood, obtained in a trial of the OX40 agonist ivuxolimab. All receptors come from an adult with an advanced solid tumor such as melanoma, head and neck, liver or kidney cancer. Each CDR3 is given with its conserved first and last residue. D genes are given only for firm matches. The size field is filled for only some rows; it gives once, few, many or a size class.

d_call j_call clone_size v_call cdr3_nt cdr3_aa
TRBD1 TRBJ2-7 NA TRBV10-3 TGTGCCATATCCCCGGGACAGGGACTCTACGAGCAGTACTTC CAISPGQGLYEQYF
NA TRBJ1-5 once TRBV6-6 TGTGCCAGCAGTTCCTACTCATCAGGTCAGCCCCAGCATTTT CASSSYSSGQPQHF
TRBD2 TRBJ2-3 NA TRBV9 TGTGCCAGCAGCGTGGGGACTAGCGGGGGCACAGATACGCAGTATTTT CASSVGTSGGTDTQYF
NA TRBJ1-2 NA TRBV4-3 TGCGCCAGCAGCCCCGCCGGGACCGGTGGCTACACCTTC CASSPAGTGGYTF
TRBD2 TRBJ2-3 NA TRBV27 TGTGCCAGCAGTTCCCTTCCGGGACTAGCGGGGGGCTTTAGCACAGATACGCAGTATTTT CASSSLPGLAGGFSTDTQYF
TRBD1 TRBJ2-7 NA TRBV19 TGTGCCAGTAGTATCGGGACAGGGGGGTCCTACGAGCAGTACTTC CASSIGTGGSYEQYF
NA TRBJ2-7 NA TRBV6-5 TGTGCCAGCAGTTATACGGGGTTCTCCTACGAGCAGTACTTC CASSYTGFSYEQYF
NA TRBJ2-6 NA TRBV27 TGTGCCAGCAGTACCTACTCTGGGGCCAACGTCCTGACTTTC CASSTYSGANVLTF
TRBD1 TRBJ2-7 NA TRBV28 TGTGCCAGCAGGGGGACAGGGGGCTTAAACGAGCAGTACTTC CASRGTGGLNEQYF
NA TRBJ1-2 NA TRBV27 TGTGCCAGCAGTTCCTCGACAGGATTATCCTTCTATGGCTACACCTTC CASSSSTGLSFYGYTF
NA TRBJ2-6 NA TRBV7-2 TGTGCCAGCAGCTTAGGGTTCGGGGGCTCTTGGGCCAACGTCCTGACTTTC CASSLGFGGSWANVLTF
NA TRBJ1-5 few TRBV11-2 TGTGCCAGCAGCCCGGGGGCAGGTCAGCCCCAGCATTTT CASSPGAGQPQHF
NA TRBJ2-1 NA TRBV15 TGTGCCACCAGCAGACTCTTCGGGACCGGCGACAATGAGCAGTTCTTC CATSRLFGTGDNEQFF
TRBD2 TRBJ2-3 NA TRBV7-8 TGTGCCAGCAGCTTTTTCGGGGGAGGGACCACAGATACGCAGTATTTT CASSFFGGGTTDTQYF
NA TRBJ2-3 NA TRBV5-1 TGCGCCAGCAGCTCTAGAAGCGCTCTTACCGATACGCAGTATTTT CASSSRSALTDTQYF
TRBD2 TRBJ2-7 NA TRBV11-2 TGTGCCAGCAGCCCCGTAGGACTAGCCTCCTACGAGCAGTACTTC CASSPVGLASYEQYF
NA TRBJ2-2 NA TRBV28 TGTGGTATAATTGGGCAAAACACCGGGGAGCTGTTTTTT CGIIGQNTGELFF
NA TRBJ2-5 NA TRBV5-1 TGCGCCAGCAGCTTGGCCGAAGGGTTACAAGAGACCCAGTACTTC CASSLAEGLQETQYF
TRBD1 TRBJ1-3 NA TRBV4-3 TGCGCCAGCAGCCTCCGACAGGGGGCGGAGGGAAACACCATATATTTT CASSLRQGAEGNTIYF
NA TRBJ2-3 NA TRBV7-2 TGTGCCAGCAGCTTTTCTACAGATACGCAGTATTTT CASSFSTDTQYF
TRBD2 TRBJ2-1 NA TRBV7-9 TGTGCCAGCTTACCTCGGGGGGGTTCCTACAATGAGCAGTTCTTC CASLPRGGSYNEQFF
TRBD1 TRBJ1-5 NA TRBV28 TGTGCCAGCGCAACCTCCGGACAGGGTCAACAGCCCCAGCATTTT CASATSGQGQQPQHF
TRBD2 TRBJ2-1 NA TRBV7-2 TGTGCCAGCAGCCCTACTAGCGGGGGGGCCCATGAGCAGTTCTTC CASSPTSGGAHEQFF
TRBD1 TRBJ1-5 NA TRBV7-2 TGTGCCAGCAGCGTCGGGACAGCCCAGCCCCAGCATTTT CASSVGTAQPQHF
TRBD1 TRBJ1-2 NA TRBV6-6 TGTGCCAGCAGAACGGACAGGCCTCCCTATGGCTACACCTTC CASRTDRPPYGYTF
NA TRBJ1-5 NA TRBV28 TGTGCCAGCAGTCTATGGGGAGGTCTCAATCAGCCCCAGCATTTT CASSLWGGLNQPQHF
NA TRBJ1-3 NA TRBV5-8 TGTGCCAGCAGCCTAAGACGTGGAAACACCATATATTTT CASSLRRGNTIYF
NA TRBJ2-7 NA TRBV10-3 TGTGCCACCGAGGACACCAACTACGAGCAGTACTTC CATEDTNYEQYF
TRBD1 TRBJ1-1 NA TRBV19 TGTGCCAGTAGAGGAGTCACAGGGGGTGCTTTCTTT CASRGVTGGAFF
NA TRBJ2-7 NA TRBV15 TGTGCCACCAGCAGAGGGTACGGAACCTACGAGCAGTACTTC CATSRGYGTYEQYF
NA TRBJ2-6 NA TRBV9 TGTGCCAGCAGCGTAGCTACGCAGAATGAACCTGGGGCCAACGTCCTGACTTTC CASSVATQNEPGANVLTF
NA TRBJ1-6 few TRBV7-9 TGTGCCAGCGAGGCCGATCTAGGGAATTCACCCCTCCACTTT CASEADLGNSPLHF
NA TRBJ1-2 NA TRBV5-1 TGCGCCAGCAGCTTGGGCGGGGAAGCTTTTAACTATGGCTACACCTTC CASSLGGEAFNYGYTF
TRBD1 TRBJ2-7 NA TRBV6-4 TGTGCCAGCAGTCCGACAGGGGGCTCCTACGAGCAGTACTTC CASSPTGGSYEQYF
NA TRBJ2-7 NA TRBV7-9 TGTGCCAGCAGCGCCGGCGCTAACCCGTACGAGCAGTACTTC CASSAGANPYEQYF
TRBD1 TRBJ2-3 NA TRBV5-4 TGTGCCAGCAGTCCCGGGACAGGGCGCACAGATACGCAGTATTTT CASSPGTGRTDTQYF
NA TRBJ1-2 NA TRBV4-3 TGCGCCAGCAGCCAAGGGGGTAAAAGGGGCTACACCTTC CASSQGGKRGYTF